This T cell receptor (beta chain) was documented in a study of OX40 agonist ivuxolimab in advanced cancers. Turning to the study itself: 40% to 50% of patients had received prior checkpoint inhibitor therapy. Study-wide points: There was clonal expansion of CD4+ and CD8+ blood T cells by week 6 at 0.1 to 3.0 mg/kg.

Some clones are missing from TCRdb's copy, which holds only in-frame ones; the method was immunoSEQ multiplex PCR. The sample has roughly 24,000 clones; 75% to 90% are singletons. Remarks on this clone: Its antigen is currently unknown.

The germline V and J ends were trimmed by 4 bases and 3 bases, with 8 bases remaining between them. The length of the CDR3 is 13 residues. Germline-derived CDR1 and CDR2 are SGDLS and YYNGEE. The source was CD4+ or CD8+ T cells sorted from blood, collected in a trial of the OX40 agonist ivuxolimab. The chain uses TRBV9 and TRBJ2-1; no reliable D call. The receptor's source is an adult with an advanced solid tumor such as melanoma, head and neck, liver or kidney cancer. The CDR3 protein is CASSRGRYNEQFF. The DNA for the CDR3 is TGTGCCAGCAGCAGAGGCCGCTACAATGAGCAGTTCTTC.